The 23 T cell receptor beta chains below were found in one sample sequenced in a study of blood T cell repertoires in COVID-19. Here immunoSEQ multiplex PCR was the method, and the copy in TCRdb shows in-frame clones only, minus some. Of fewer than 350,000 clones detected, roughly 90% appear once; the ten largest clones hold about 2.1%. Sequenced material: PBMCs or T cells enriched from blood (not recorded which). The receptors derive from a woman between 40 and 50 years old with acute COVID-19.

V gene TRBV6-5 combines with J gene TRBJ1-6; 10 nucleotides line up with TRBD1. Germline V CDR1 and CDR2: MNHEY, SVGAGI. The CDR3 is made up of 16 amino acids. Trimming cost V 3 bases and J 9 bases; bases outside gene matches: 8. The CDR3 reads CASSYQSGTGVSPLHF. DNA for the CDR3: TGTGCCAGCAGTTATCAATCCGGGACAGGGGTTTCACCCCTCCACTTT.

This chain connects TRBV14 to TRBJ1-3; D unclear. Germline-derived CDR1 and CDR2 are SGHDN and FVKESK. This CDR3 comprises 14 residues. V dropped 2 bases and J dropped 0 bases, with 5 bases sitting between them. CDR3 protein: CASSQQASGNTIYF. CDR3 bases: TGTGCCAGCAGCCAACAAGCCTCTGGAAACACCATATATTTT.

The genes are TRBV19 and TRBJ1-1; D uncertain. The CDR3 is 15 residues long. Per germline, CDR1 LNHDA and CDR2 SQIVND (reference sequence). The V end was cut by 3 bases, the J end by 0 bases, with 11 bases between. CDR3 DNA: TGTGCCAGTAGTATTGGCCCGGGGTTGAACACTGAAGCTTTCTTT. Amino acid sequence: CASSIGPGLNTEAFF.

This sequence joins TRBV5-1 and TRBJ2-3; TRBD2 might be the D (7 bases). The V end lost 3 bases, the J end lost 0 bases, and 11 bases lay between the germline ends. The V gene's germline CDR1 is SGHRS and CDR2 YFSETQ. The CDR3 loop spans 15 amino acids. CDR3 amino acids: CASSSGGRSTDTQYF. In nucleotides, the CDR3 is TGCGCCAGCAGCTCGGGGGGCCGAAGCACAGATACGCAGTATTTT.

This clone was observed once. This sequence joins TRBV2 and TRBJ2-7; maybe TRBD2 (5 bases). The CDR3 sequence is 14 residues long. Germline lookup yields CDR1 SNHLY and CDR2 FYNNEI. Trimming removed 4 bases at V and 4 bases at J, with 14 bases between. CDR3 nucleotide sequence: TGTGCCAGCAGTGGCTCCTCAACGGGGTACGAGCAGTACTTC. Protein: CASSGSSTGYEQYF.

The rearrangement joins TRBV5-1 to TRBJ1-2, with 10 bases identical to TRBD1. The CDR3 has 15 residues. The junction had 10 bases not matched to a gene; V was cut back by 4 bases and J by 7 bases. CDR1 is SGHRS, CDR2 YFSETQ, per germline. The CDR3 spells CASSTRTGGIGGYTF. In nucleotides, the CDR3 is TGCGCCAGCAGCACCCGGACAGGGGGAATAGGTGGCTACACCTTC.

This clone was found once. This rearrangement joins TRBV11-2 to TRBJ1-4, with TRBD1 matching 8 bases. CDR1 and CDR2 from the germline V gene are SGHAT and FQNNGV. The CDR3 runs 15 residues. V dropped 4 bases and J dropped 0; count of bases not matched to a gene: 1. The CDR3, as DNA: TGTGCCAGCAGCTCACAGGGGGCAACTAATGAAAAACTGTTTTTT. It translates to CASSSQGATNEKLFF.

V gene TRBV4-1 combines with J gene TRBJ2-3; 8 nucleotides line up with TRBD2. V shed 4 bases, J shed 4 bases, and the junction held 1 base outside the gene matches. The CDR3 length is 13 residues. CDR1 and CDR2 (germline): MGHRA, YSYEKL. The CDR3 DNA reads TGCGCCAGCAGCCCGACTAGCGCAGATACGCAGTATTTT. Translating gives CASSPTSADTQYF.

J is TRBJ2-1 and V is TRBV11-2; 12 bases agree with TRBD2. Germline CDR1 reads SGHAT; CDR2 reads FQNNGV. This CDR3 is built from 16 residues. V lost 5 bases to trimming and J lost 3 bases; unmatched junction nucleotides: 5. The CDR3 protein is CASSPSGRAFYNEQFF. DNA of the CDR3: TGTGCCAGCAGCCCTAGCGGGAGGGCCTTCTACAATGAGCAGTTCTTC. Drawing the rest from reference TRBV11-2 and TRBJ2-1, the complete variable domain is EAGVAQSPRYKIIEKRQSVAFWCNPISGHATLYWYQQILGQGPKLLIQFQNNGVVDDSQLPKDRFSAERLKGVDSTLKIQPAKLEDSAVYLCASSPSGRAFYNEQFFGPGTRLTVL.

The V call is TRBV2, the J call TRBJ2-1, with 7 bases lining up with TRBD1. This CDR3 is 14 amino acids long. Per germline, CDR1 SNHLY and CDR2 FYNNEI. Trimming at V came to 6 bases and at J to 10 bases, leaving 12 bases not matched to a gene. CDR3 residues: CASSLFPETGEQFF. Written as DNA, the CDR3 is TGTGCCAGCAGCCTATTCCCAGAGACAGGGGAGCAGTTCTTC.

The table lists this clone with a few counts. The chain uses TRBV30 and TRBJ2-7; no reliable D call. V lost 3 bases to trimming and J lost 4 bases, with 10 bases between them. The CDR3 runs 12 residues. Germline V gives CDR1 GTSNPN, CDR2 SVGIG (reference sequence). The CDR3 nucleotides read TGTGCCTGGAGCTGGTCGCGGTACGAGCAGTACTTC. Protein sequence: CAWSWSRYEQYF.

The V call is TRBV6-1, the J call TRBJ2-7; 7 bases line up with TRBD2. V was pared by 4 bases and J by 2 bases, with 14 bases of the junction left unmatched. The CDR3 has 17 amino acids. Germline-derived CDR1 and CDR2 are MNHNS and SASEGT. The CDR3 DNA is TGTGCCAGCAGTGTGGGTCGTAGCGGGTGGGGAGCCTACGAGCAGTACTTC. It translates to CASSVGRSGWGAYEQYF.

The chain couples TRBV5-1 to TRBJ2-5; TRBD2 matches 11 bases. The CDR3 covers 15 residues. Germline V gene data show CDR1 as SGHRS and CDR2 as YFSETQ. J lost 3 bases, V lost 4 bases, and 5 bases had no gene match. CDR3 bases: TGCGCCAGCAGCAGGGGGACTAGCGGAAAAGAGACCCAGTACTTC. It yields the protein CASSRGTSGKETQYF.

This chain connects TRBV6-5 to TRBJ1-1, with unresolved D. The length of the CDR3 is 14 residues. Germline V CDR1 and CDR2: MNHEY, SVGAGI. V was clipped by 6 bases and J by 4 bases, with 15 bases between them. The CDR3 DNA reads as TGTGCCAGCAGCAGAGGTAGTACCCCCACTGAAGCTTTCTTT. As protein: CASSRGSTPTEAFF.

This chain uses TRBV2 with TRBJ1-2; D is unresolved. From germline, CDR1 is SNHLY and CDR2 FYNNEI. V was trimmed by 2 bases and J by 7 bases, leaving 11 bases between them. The CDR3 has 13 amino acids. This CDR3 is CASSESVGRGYTF. CDR3 nucleotide sequence: TGTGCCAGCAGTGAATCGGTGGGCCGTGGCTACACCTTC. Combining the CDR3 with reference TRBV2 and TRBJ1-2 gives the whole variable domain EPEVTQTPSHQVTQMGQEVILRCVPISNHLYFYWYRQILGQKVEFLVSFYNNEISEKSEIFDDQFSVERPDGSNFTLKIRSTKLEDSAMYFCASSESVGRGYTFGSGTRLTVV.

This chain connects TRBV3-1 (or the pseudogene TRBV3-2) to TRBJ1-5; D unclear. V was trimmed by 2 bases and J by 0 bases, leaving 5 bases between them. Germline CDR1 LGHDT, CDR2 YNNKEL (reference sequence). This CDR3 is 14 amino acids long. The CDR3 sequence is CASSQQISNQPQHF. DNA for the CDR3: TGTGCCAGCAGCCAACAGATTAGCAATCAGCCCCAGCATTTT.

The chain carries TRBV13 and TRBJ1-1; the D is unclear. The CDR3 runs to 12 residues. Germline V gives CDR1 PRHDT, CDR2 FYEKMQ (reference sequence). The V end was cut by 3 bases, the J end by 1 base, with 3 bases between. The CDR3 loop reads CASSFQNTEAFF. The CDR3, as DNA: TGTGCCAGCAGCTTCCAGAACACTGAAGCTTTCTTT.

The chain employs TRBV7-3 and TRBJ1-1; D is unresolved. The CDR3 is made up of 13 amino acids. The V gene lost 1 base and the J gene lost 1 base, with 4 bases spanning the gap. Germline CDR1 is SGHTA and CDR2 is FQGTGA. The CDR3 sequence is CASSLNWNTEAFF. The CDR3 coding sequence is TGTGCCAGCAGCTTAAACTGGAACACTGAAGCTTTCTTT.

This clone occurred once. The V call is TRBV5-4, the J call TRBJ2-7, with TRBD2 identical over 9 bases. The germline CDR1 and CDR2 sequences are SGHNT and YYREEE (reference sequence). The length of the CDR3 is 14 residues. The V segment lost 4 bases and the J segment 2 bases; nucleotides outside the gene matches: 4. The CDR3 reads CASSEAGGAYEQYF. CDR3 in DNA: TGTGCCAGCAGCGAGGCGGGAGGGGCCTACGAGCAGTACTTC.

J is TRBJ2-5 and V is TRBV5-5, with 7 bases fitting TRBD1. V was pared by 0 bases and J by 5 bases, with 10 bases of the junction left unmatched. The CDR3 runs 16 residues. Germline V CDR1 and CDR2: SGHKS, YYEKEE (reference sequence). CDR3 amino acids: CASSLALQGTGETQYF. In nucleotides, the CDR3 is TGTGCCAGCAGCTTGGCCCTACAGGGGACCGGGGAGACCCAGTACTTC.

The chain links TRBV6-2 or TRBV6-3 to TRBJ1-6, with D maybe TRBD1 (6 bases). Trimming pared 6 bases from V and 4 bases from J, leaving 16 bases between. The germline gives CDR1 MNHEY, CDR2 SVGEGT. The CDR3 is made up of 16 amino acids. The CDR3 DNA follows: TGTGCCAGCAGCCGTAAAAGGACAGATTATAATTCACCCCTCCACTTT. The encoded protein is CASSRKRTDYNSPLHF.

The genes are TRBV6-6 and TRBJ2-2; 7 bases are a match to TRBD2. Germline-derived CDR1 and CDR2 are MNHNY and SVGAGI (reference sequence). The V segment lost 5 bases and the J segment 5 bases; nucleotides outside the gene matches: 8. CDR3 length: 15 residues. CDR3 coding DNA: TGTGCCAGCAGTAAAAGCGGGATATCGACCGGGGAGCTGTTTTTT. This codes for CASSKSGISTGELFF.

V usage is TRBV16 and J usage is TRBJ1-2, with D maybe TRBD1 (6 bases). Germline V gene data show CDR1 as KGHSY and CDR2 as FQNENV. CDR3 length: 15 residues. V was pared by 2 bases and J by 0 bases, with 10 bases between. CDR3: CASSQARQANYGYTF. The CDR3 coding sequence is TGTGCCAGCAGCCAAGCCCGACAGGCTAACTATGGCTACACCTTC.